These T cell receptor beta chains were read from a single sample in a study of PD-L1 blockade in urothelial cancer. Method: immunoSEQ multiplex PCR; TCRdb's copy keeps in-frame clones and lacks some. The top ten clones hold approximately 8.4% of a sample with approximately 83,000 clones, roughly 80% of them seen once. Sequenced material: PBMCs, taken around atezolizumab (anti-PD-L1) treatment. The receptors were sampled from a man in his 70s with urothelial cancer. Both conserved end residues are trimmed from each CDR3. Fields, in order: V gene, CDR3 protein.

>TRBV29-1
SVDDDTSTDTQY
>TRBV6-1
ASSADRSRTDTQY
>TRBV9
ASSVDAGQENTEAF
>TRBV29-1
SVEGGGVGNTIY
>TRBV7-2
ASSPAGAWYEQY
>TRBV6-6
ASSDGVYEQY
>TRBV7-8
ASTRGLAGSTEAF
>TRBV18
ASSPPSLASDTQY
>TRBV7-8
ASSLGGGLSGANVLT
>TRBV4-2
ASSQDIGTGYNEQF
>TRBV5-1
ASGKGGQGEYEQY
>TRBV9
ASSVATPTSGRVHEQF
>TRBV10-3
AISQGLTGANVLT
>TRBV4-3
ASSQDVPGGVGKNIQY
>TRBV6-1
ASADWSGSSHEQY
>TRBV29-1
SVAPLGDNEKLF
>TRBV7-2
ASSLGRGDYEQY